The next 11 T cell receptor beta chains were all read from a single sample in a study of T cell responses to AZD1222 COVID-19 vaccine. Sequencing was performed with immunoSEQ multiplex PCR; in TCRdb, only in-frame clones are kept and a portion is missing. Of 130,000 or so clones listed, more than 90% are singletons. The source was peripheral blood, collected 28 days after the second AZD1222 dose. These receptors were collected from an adult who received the AZD1222 COVID-19 vaccine.

This clone was observed a single time. V gene TRBV30 combines with J gene TRBJ1-5; D remains ambiguous. The germline V gene encodes CDR1 GTSNPN and CDR2 SVGIG (reference sequence). Trimming removed 1 base from V and 2 bases from J, with 18 bases in between. The CDR3 covers 17 residues. CDR3 coding DNA: TGTGCCTGGAGTGAAACGCATGGACCCGGGGGCAATCAGCCCCAGCATTTT. Translating it yields CAWSETHGPGGNQPQHF.

In this sample, this clone turned up once. The J gene is TRBJ1-6, the V gene TRBV2, with TRBD1 matching 9 bases. J was trimmed by 10 bases and V by 4 bases; bases with no gene match: 8. CDR3 length equals 15 residues. Germline CDR1 SNHLY, CDR2 FYNNEI. CDR3 sequence: CASSGGGQGLSPLHF. CDR3 bases: TGTGCCAGCAGTGGGGGGGGACAGGGTTTGTCACCCCTCCACTTT.

The genes are TRBV10-3 and TRBJ1-2, with D possibly being TRBD1 (6 bases). The CDR3 spans 12 residues. V lost 7 bases and J 8 bases, leaving 14 bases between the germline ends. Germline V gene lookup returns CDR1 ENHRY and CDR2 SYGVKD. The CDR3 is CAIKTGGPGYTF. The CDR3 nucleotides are TGTGCCATCAAGACCGGGGGCCCCGGCTACACCTTC.

The chain couples TRBV10-3 to TRBJ2-7; TRBD2 agrees at 8 bases. Germline assignment: CDR1 ENHRY and CDR2 SYGVKD. V shed 10 bases and J 5 bases; nucleotides not matched to a gene: 4. The CDR3 has 11 residues. CDR3 amino acids: CATRGGNEQYF. CDR3 DNA sequence: TGTGCCACCCGGGGGGGCAACGAGCAGTACTTC.

This chain connects TRBV3-1 (or the pseudogene TRBV3-2) to TRBJ1-4, with D possibly TRBD1 on 5 matching bases. The CDR3 totals 17 residues. From germline, CDR1 is LGHDT and CDR2 YNNKEL (reference sequence). The V gene lost 1 base and the J gene lost 2 bases, with 14 bases spanning the gap. The chain's CDR3 is CASSQGPPRQTNEKLFF. Written as DNA, the CDR3 is TGTGCCAGCAGCCAAGGGCCCCCCCGACAGACTAATGAAAAACTGTTTTTT.

This chain joins TRBV5-6 and TRBJ2-5, with D tentatively TRBD2 (5 bases). Germline V lookup: CDR1 SGHDT, CDR2 YYEEEE. The CDR3 runs 13 residues. V lost 3 bases and J lost 5, with 11 bases in between. The CDR3 nucleotides read TGTGCCAGCAGCTGGGGATTAGCGGAGACCCAGTACTTC. It codes for CASSWGLAETQYF.

The gene calls are TRBV30 and TRBJ2-7, with 11 nucleotides matching TRBD1. Germline values: CDR1 GTSNPN, CDR2 SVGIG (reference sequence). The CDR3 totals 16 residues. V shed 0 bases, J shed 1 base, and the junction held 5 bases outside the gene matches. The CDR3 protein is CAWSVAGTGGSYEQYV. Here the CDR3 DNA reads TGTGCCTGGAGTGTGGCGGGGACAGGGGGATCCTACGAGCAGTACGTC.

The V gene is TRBV27, the J gene TRBJ1-3, with D possibly matching TRBD1 (6 bases). The CDR3 is 15 amino acids. From germline, CDR1 is MNHEY and CDR2 SMNVEV (reference sequence). V lost 6 bases to trimming and J lost 0 bases, with 12 bases between them. The CDR3 here is CASRPTGSSGNTIYF. The CDR3 region has the DNA TGTGCCAGCAGGCCAACAGGGAGCTCTGGAAACACCATATATTTT.

A few counts support this clone. V usage is TRBV21-1 and J usage is TRBJ2-1; no check of the table's D call, TRBD2, against the DNA was made. TRBV21-1 is a known pseudogene. The CDR3 sequence is 18 residues long. In nucleotides, the CDR3 is TGTGCCAGCAGCAAAGGACAGCGGGGGGGCCAAGTAAGAAATGAGCAGTTCTTC. Translating it yields CASSKGQRGGQVRNEQFF.

The V call is TRBV4-1, the J call TRBJ1-2; 7 positions match TRBD1. The CDR3 has 15 amino acids. Losses at the gene ends were 1 base for V and 8 bases for J; bases not matched to a gene: 10. Germline V gene data show CDR1 as MGHRA and CDR2 as YSYEKL. CDR3 nucleotide sequence: TGCGCCAGCAGCCAAGCCCGGGACAGTAGGGAAGGCTACACCTTC. Translating gives CASSQARDSREGYTF.

V is TRBV5-1 and J is TRBJ1-3, with D hard to call. The CDR3 extends over 14 amino acids. The germline V gene has CDR1 SGHRS and CDR2 YFSETQ. The V gene lost 1 base and the J gene lost 2 bases, with 7 bases spanning the gap. This CDR3 reads CASSLSGPGNTIYF. CDR3 in DNA: TGCGCCAGCAGCTTGTCCGGTCCTGGAAACACCATATATTTT.